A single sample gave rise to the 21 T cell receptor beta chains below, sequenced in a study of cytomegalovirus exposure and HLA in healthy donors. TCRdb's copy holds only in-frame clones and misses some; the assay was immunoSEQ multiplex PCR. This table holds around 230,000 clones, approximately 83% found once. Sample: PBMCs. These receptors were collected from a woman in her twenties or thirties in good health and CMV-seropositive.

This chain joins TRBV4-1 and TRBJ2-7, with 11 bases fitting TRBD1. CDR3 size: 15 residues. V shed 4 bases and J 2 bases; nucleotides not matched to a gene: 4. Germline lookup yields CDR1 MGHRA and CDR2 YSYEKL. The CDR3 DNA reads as TGCGCCAGCAGCCCCAGGACAGGGGGCGCCTACGAGCAGTACTTC. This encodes CASSPRTGGAYEQYF.

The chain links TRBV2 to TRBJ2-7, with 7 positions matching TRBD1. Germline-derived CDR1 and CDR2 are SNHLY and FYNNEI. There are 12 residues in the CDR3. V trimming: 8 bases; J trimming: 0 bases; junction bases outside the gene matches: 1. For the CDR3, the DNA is TGTGCCAGCGAGGGGGCCTCCTACGAGCAGTACTTC. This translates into CASEGASYEQYF.

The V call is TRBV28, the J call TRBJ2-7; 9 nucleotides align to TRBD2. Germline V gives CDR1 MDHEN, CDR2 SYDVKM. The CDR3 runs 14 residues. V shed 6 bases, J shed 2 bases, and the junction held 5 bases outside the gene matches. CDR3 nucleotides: TGTGCCAGCAGGCGACTAGCGGATACCTACGAGCAGTACTTC. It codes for CASRRLADTYEQYF.

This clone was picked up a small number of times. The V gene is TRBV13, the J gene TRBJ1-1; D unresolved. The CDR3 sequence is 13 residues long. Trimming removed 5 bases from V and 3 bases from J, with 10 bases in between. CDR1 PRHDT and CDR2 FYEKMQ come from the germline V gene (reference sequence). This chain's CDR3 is CASSPSWDTEAFF. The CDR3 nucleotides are TGTGCCAGCAGCCCTAGTTGGGACACTGAAGCTTTCTTT. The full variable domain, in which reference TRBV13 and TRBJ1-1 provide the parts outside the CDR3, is AAGVIQSPRHLIKEKRETATLKCYPIPRHDTVYWYQQGPGQDPQFLISFYEKMQSDKGSIPDRFSAQQFSDYHSELNMSSLELGDSALYFCASSPSWDTEAFFGQGTRLTVV.

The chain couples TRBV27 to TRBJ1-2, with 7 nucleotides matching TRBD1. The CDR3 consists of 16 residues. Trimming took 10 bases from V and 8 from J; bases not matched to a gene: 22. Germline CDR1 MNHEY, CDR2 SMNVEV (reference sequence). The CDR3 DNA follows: TGTGCCACCTCGACATGGCCGACAGGCCCCAGGGGGGGCTACACCTTC. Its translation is CATSTWPTGPRGGYTF.

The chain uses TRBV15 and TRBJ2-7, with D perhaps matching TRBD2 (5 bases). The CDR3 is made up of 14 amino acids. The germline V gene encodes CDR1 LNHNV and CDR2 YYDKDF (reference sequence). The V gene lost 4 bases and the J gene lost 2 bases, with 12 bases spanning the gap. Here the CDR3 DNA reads TGTGCCACCAGCATGGGAGACGGAGCCTACGAGCAGTACTTC. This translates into CATSMGDGAYEQYF.

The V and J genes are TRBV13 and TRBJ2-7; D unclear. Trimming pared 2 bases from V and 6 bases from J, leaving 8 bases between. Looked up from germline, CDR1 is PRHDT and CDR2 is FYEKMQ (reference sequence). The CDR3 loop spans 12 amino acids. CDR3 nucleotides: TGTGCCAGCAGCTTAACGGTTTCCGAGCAGTACTTC. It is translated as CASSLTVSEQYF.

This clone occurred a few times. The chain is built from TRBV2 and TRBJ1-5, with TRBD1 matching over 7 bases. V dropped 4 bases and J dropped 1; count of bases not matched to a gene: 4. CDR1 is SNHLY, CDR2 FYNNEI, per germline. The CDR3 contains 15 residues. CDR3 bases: TGTGCCAGCAGTGGACAGGGAGGAAGCAATCAGCCCCAGCATTTT. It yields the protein CASSGQGGSNQPQHF.

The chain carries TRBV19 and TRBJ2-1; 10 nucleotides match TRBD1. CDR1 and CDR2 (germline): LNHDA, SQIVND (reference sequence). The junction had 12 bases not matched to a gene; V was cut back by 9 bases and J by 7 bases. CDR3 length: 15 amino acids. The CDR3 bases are TGTGCCAGCACGCCAGGACAGGGGGAAACTAATGAGCAGTTCTTC. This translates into CASTPGQGETNEQFF.

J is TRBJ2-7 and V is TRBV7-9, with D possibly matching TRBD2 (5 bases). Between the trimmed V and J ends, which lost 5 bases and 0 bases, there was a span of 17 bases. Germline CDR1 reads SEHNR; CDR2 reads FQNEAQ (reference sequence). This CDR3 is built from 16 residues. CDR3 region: CASSLSRAAYSYEQYF. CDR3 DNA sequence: TGTGCCAGCAGCCTAAGCCGAGCGGCTTACTCCTACGAGCAGTACTTC.

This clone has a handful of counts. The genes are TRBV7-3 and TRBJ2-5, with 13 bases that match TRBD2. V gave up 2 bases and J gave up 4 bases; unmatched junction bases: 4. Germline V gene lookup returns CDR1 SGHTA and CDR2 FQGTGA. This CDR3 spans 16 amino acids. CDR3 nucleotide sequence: TGTGCCAGCAGCTTAGATGGACTAGCGGGAGTAGAGACCCAGTACTTC. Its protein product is CASSLDGLAGVETQYF.

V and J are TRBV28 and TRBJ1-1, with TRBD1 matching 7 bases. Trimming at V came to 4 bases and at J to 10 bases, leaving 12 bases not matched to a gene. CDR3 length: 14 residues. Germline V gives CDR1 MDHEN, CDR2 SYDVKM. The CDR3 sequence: CASSYPGQLEGAFF. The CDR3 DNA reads TGTGCCAGCAGTTACCCGGGACAGTTGGAAGGAGCTTTCTTT.

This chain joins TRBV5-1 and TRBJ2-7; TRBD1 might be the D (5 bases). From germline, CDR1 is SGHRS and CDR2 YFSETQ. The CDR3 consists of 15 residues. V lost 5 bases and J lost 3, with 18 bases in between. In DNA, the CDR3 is TGCGCCAGCAGGCCCAGGGTAGGGGATGGCTACGAGCAGTACTTC. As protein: CASRPRVGDGYEQYF.

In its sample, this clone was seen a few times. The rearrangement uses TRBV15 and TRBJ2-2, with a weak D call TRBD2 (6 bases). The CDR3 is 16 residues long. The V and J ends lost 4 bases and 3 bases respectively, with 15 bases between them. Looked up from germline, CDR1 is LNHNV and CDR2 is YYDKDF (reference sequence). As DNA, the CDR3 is TGTGCCACCAGCATCTCCGGGGGAGATGACACCGGGGAGCTGTTTTTT. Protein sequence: CATSISGGDDTGELFF. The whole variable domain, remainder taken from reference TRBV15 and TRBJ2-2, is DAMVIQNPRYQVTQFGKPVTLSCSQTLNHNVMYWYQQKSSQAPKLLFHYYDKDFNNEADTPDNFQSRRPNTSFCFLDIRSPGLGDTAMYLCATSISGGDDTGELFFGEGSRLTVL.

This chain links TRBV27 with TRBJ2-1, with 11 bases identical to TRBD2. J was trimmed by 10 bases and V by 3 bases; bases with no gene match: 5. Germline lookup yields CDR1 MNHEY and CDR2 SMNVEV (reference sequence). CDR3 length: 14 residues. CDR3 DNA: TGTGCCAGCAGTTTTTACCTAGCGGGAGGCGAGCAGTTCTTC. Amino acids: CASSFYLAGGEQFF.

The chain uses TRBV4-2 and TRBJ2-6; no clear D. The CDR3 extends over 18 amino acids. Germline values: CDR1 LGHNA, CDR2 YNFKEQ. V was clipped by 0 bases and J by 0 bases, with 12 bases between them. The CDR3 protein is CASSQDSQAISGANVLTF. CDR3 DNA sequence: TGTGCCAGCAGCCAAGATTCTCAGGCTATCTCTGGGGCCAACGTCCTGACTTTC.

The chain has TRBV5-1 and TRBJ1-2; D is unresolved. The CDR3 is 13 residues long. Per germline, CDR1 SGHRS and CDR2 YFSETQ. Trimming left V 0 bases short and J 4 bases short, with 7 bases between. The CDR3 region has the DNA TGCGCCAGCAGCTTGGACCCGGGCTATGGCTACACCTTC. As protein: CASSLDPGYGYTF.

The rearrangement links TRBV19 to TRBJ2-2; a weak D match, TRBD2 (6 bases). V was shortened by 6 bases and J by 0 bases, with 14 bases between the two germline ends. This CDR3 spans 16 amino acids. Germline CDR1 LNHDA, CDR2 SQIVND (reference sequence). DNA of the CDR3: TGTGCCAGTAGCCTATCCGGAGGGGCGAACACCGGGGAGCTGTTTTTT. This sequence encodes CASSLSGGANTGELFF.

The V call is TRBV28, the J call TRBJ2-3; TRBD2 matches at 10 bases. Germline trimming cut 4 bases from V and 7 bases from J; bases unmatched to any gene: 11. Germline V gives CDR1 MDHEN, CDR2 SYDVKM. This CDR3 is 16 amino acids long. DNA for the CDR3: TGTGCCAGCAGTTCTATGCTCGTAGCGGGAGGTTATACGCAGTATTTT. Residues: CASSSMLVAGGYTQYF. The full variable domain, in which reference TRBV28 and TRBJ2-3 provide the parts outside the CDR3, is DVKVTQSSRYLVKRTGEKVFLECVQDMDHENMFWYRQDPGLGLRLIYFSYDVKMKEKGDIPEGYSVSREKKERFSLILESASTNQTSMYLCASSSMLVAGGYTQYFGPGTRLTVL.

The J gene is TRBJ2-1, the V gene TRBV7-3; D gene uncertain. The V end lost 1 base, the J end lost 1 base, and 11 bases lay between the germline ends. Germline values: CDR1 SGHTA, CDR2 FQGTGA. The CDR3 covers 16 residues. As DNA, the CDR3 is TGTGCCAGCAGCTTAAGCTTGACGGGTTCCTACAATGAGCAGTTCTTC. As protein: CASSLSLTGSYNEQFF.

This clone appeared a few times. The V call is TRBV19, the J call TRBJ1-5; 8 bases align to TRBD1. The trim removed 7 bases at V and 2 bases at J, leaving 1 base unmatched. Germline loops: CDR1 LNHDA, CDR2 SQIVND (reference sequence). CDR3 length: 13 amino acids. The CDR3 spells CASTGGGNQPQHF. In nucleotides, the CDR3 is TGTGCCAGTACAGGGGGCGGCAATCAGCCCCAGCATTTT. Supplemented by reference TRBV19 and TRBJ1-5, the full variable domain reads DGGITQSPKYLFRKEGQNVTLSCEQNLNHDAMYWYRQDPGQGLRLIYYSQIVNDFQKGDIAEGYSVSREKKESFPLTVTSAQKNPTAFYLCASTGGGNQPQHFGDGTRLSIL.